A single TCR beta chain is shown here with its context. Its target is not known. The entry originates in a study of cytomegalovirus exposure and HLA in healthy donors. The study, taken as a whole, reports: Clonal expansion was found to be greater in HLA-associated TCR beta chains than in equally common others in a later analysis.

It was with 60 Vbeta and 13 Jbeta primers that the PCR ran. Using immunoSEQ multiplex PCR, the repertoire was profiled, and TCRdb retains in-frame clones only, with some absent. The table records approximately 120,000 clones, about 78% of them present only once. This CDR3 has 14 residues. V gave up 2 bases and J gave up 0 bases, with 8 bases separating them. Germline V gene data show CDR1 as SGHDT and CDR2 as YYEEEE. Sequences were obtained from PBMCs. The chain recombines TRBV5-6 with TRBJ1-1; D might be TRBD1 (6 bases). The source of this sequence is a female donor in good health and CMV-seronegative. The CDR3 nucleotides read TGTGCCAGCAGCTTTACAGGGCTGAACACTGAAGCTTTCTTT. Residues: CASSFTGLNTEAFF.